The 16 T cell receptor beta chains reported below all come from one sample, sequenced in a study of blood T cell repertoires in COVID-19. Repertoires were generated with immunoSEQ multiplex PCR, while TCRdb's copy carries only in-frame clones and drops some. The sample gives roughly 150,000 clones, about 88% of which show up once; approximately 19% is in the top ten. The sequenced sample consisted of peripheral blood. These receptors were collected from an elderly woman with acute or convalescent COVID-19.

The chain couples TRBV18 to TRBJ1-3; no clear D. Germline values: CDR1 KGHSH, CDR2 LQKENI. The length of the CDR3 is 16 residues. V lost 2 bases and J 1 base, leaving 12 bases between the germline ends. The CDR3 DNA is TGTGCCAGCTCACCAAAACAGAATCCTTCTGGAAACACCATATATTTT. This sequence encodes CASSPKQNPSGNTIYF.

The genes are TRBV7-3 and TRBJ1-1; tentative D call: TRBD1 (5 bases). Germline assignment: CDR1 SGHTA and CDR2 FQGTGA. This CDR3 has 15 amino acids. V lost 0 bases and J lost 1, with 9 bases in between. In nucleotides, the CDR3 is TGTGCCAGCAGCTTAACGCCAGGGCGGAACACTGAAGCTTTCTTT. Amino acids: CASSLTPGRNTEAFF.

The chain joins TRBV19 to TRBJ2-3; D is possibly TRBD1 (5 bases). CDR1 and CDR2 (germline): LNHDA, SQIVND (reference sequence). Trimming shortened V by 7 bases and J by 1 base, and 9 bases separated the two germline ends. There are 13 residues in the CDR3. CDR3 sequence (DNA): TGTGCCAGTACGGAAGGGGGCACAGATACGCAGTATTTT. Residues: CASTEGGTDTQYF.

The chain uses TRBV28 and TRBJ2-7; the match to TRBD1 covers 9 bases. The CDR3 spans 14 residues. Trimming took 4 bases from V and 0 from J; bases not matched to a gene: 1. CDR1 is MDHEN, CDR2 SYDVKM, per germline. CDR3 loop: CASSSGQGSYEQYF. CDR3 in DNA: TGTGCCAGCAGTTCGGGACAGGGCTCCTACGAGCAGTACTTC.

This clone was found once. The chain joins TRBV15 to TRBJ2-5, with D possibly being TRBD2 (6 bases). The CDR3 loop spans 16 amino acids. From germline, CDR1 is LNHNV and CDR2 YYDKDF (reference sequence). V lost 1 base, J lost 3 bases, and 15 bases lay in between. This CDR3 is CATSRVGPGVEETQYF. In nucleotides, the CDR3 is TGTGCCACCAGCAGAGTTGGTCCGGGAGTGGAAGAGACCCAGTACTTC. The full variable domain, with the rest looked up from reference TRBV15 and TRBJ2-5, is DAMVIQNPRYQVTQFGKPVTLSCSQTLNHNVMYWYQQKSSQAPKLLFHYYDKDFNNEADTPDNFQSRRPNTSFCFLDIRSPGLGDTAMYLCATSRVGPGVEETQYFGPGTRLLVL.

This CDR3 reads CASRGVRRETQYF. CDR3 nucleotides: TGTGCCAGCAGAGGGGTGAGACGAGAGACCCAGTACTTC. The chain links TRBV6-5 to TRBJ2-5; D possibly corresponds to TRBD1 (5 bases). In germline, CDR1 is MNHEY, CDR2 SVGAGI. Deletions cut 6 bases from V and 4 bases from J, with 12 bases between. The CDR3 spans 13 residues.

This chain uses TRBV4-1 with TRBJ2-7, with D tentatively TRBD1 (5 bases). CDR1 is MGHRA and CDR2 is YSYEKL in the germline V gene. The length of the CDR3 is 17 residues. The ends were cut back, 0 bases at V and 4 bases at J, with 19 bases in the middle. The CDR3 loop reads CASSQEVYRRTRYEQYF. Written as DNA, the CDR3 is TGCGCCAGCAGCCAAGAAGTATATCGCCGGACAAGGTACGAGCAGTACTTC.

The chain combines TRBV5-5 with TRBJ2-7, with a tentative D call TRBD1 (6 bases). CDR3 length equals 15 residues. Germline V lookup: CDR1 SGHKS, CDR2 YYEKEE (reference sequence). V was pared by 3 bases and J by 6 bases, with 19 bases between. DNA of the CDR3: TGTGCCAGCAGCTCGCTAGGGCATCGAGGGGGCGAGCAGTACTTC. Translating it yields CASSSLGHRGGEQYF.

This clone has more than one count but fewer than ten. The CDR3 region is CASSPAGGYEQYF. CDR3 nucleotide sequence: TGTGCCAGCAGCCCGGCAGGGGGCTACGAGCAGTACTTC. This rearrangement joins TRBV14 to TRBJ2-7; 7 positions match TRBD1. The CDR3 is made up of 13 amino acids. The germline V gene encodes CDR1 SGHDN and CDR2 FVKESK. The trim removed 4 bases at V and 3 bases at J, leaving 3 bases unmatched.

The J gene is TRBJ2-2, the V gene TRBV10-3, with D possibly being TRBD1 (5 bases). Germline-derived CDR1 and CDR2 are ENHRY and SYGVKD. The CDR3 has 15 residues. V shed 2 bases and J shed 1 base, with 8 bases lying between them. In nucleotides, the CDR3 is TGTGCCATCAGTGAGGGACATGGGAACACCGGGGAGCTGTTTTTT. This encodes CAISEGHGNTGELFF.

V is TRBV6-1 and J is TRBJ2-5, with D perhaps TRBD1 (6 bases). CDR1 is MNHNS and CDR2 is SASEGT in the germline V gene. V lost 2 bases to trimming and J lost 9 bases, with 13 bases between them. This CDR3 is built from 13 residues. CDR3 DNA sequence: TGTGCCAGCAGTGAATGGGGCTACAGGGCCCAGTACTTC. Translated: CASSEWGYRAQYF.

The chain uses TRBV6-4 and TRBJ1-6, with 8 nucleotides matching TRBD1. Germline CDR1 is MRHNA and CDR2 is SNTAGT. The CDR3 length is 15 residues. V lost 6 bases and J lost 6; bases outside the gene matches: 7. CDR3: CASRPQGAVNSPLHF. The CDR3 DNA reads TGTGCCAGCAGACCCCAGGGGGCAGTTAATTCACCCCTCCACTTT.

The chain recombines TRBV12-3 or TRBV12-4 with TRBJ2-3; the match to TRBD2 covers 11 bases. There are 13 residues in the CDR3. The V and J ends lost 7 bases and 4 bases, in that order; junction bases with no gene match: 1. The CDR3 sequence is CASKGLAADTQYF. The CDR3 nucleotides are TGTGCCAGCAAGGGACTAGCGGCAGATACGCAGTATTTT.

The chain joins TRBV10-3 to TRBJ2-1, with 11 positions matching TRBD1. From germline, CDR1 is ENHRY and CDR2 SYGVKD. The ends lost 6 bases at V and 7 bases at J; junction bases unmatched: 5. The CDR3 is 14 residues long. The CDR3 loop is CAIRADRGRNEQFF. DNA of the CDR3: TGTGCCATCAGGGCGGACAGGGGGCGGAATGAGCAGTTCTTC.

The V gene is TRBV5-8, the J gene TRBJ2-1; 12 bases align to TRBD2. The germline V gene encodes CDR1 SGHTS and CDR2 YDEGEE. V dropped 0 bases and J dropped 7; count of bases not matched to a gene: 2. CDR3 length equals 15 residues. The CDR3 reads CASSLGTSGTNEQFF. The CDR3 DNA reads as TGTGCCAGCAGCTTGGGGACTAGCGGGACGAATGAGCAGTTCTTC. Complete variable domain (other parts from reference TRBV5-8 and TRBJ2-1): EAGVTQSPTHLIKTRGQQATLRCSPISGHTSVYWYQQALGLGLQFLLWYDEGEERNRGNFPPRFSGRQFPNYSSELNVNALELEDSALYLCASSLGTSGTNEQFFGPGTRLTVL.

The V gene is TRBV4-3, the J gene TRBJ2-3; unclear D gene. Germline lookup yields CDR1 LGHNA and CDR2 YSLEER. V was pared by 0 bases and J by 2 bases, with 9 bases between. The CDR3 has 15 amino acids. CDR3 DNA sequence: TGCGCCAGCAGCCAAGATCAGGCCTACACAGATACGCAGTATTTT. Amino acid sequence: CASSQDQAYTDTQYF.